One sample yielded the 7 T cell receptor beta chains listed below, sequenced in a study of Ad26.COV2.S vaccination and SARS-CoV-2 variants. The method was immunoSEQ multiplex PCR; TCRdb's version includes in-frame clones alone and lacks a portion of them. Altogether about 350,000 clones are present, about 87% being singletons, with the ten largest covering 6.4%. Treatment: some 20 received Ad26.COV2.S at low or high dose, single or two shots; 5 received placebo; per-sample allocation not given. After the first vaccine or placebo injection, samples were drawn on day 63. Sequences were derived from peripheral blood, sampled in a trial of Ad26.COV2.S vaccine versus placebo. The origin of the receptors is a person aged 18-65 years who received the Ad26.COV2.S COVID-19 vaccine or a placebo.

This clone was detected a few times. This chain links TRBV9 with TRBJ2-2; D gene ambiguous. Germline assignment: CDR1 SGDLS and CDR2 YYNGEE. Trimming stripped 0 bases from V and 7 bases from J, with 7 bases between. This CDR3 spans 13 amino acids. The chain's CDR3 is CASSVDGNGELFF. In nucleotides, the CDR3 is TGTGCCAGCAGCGTAGATGGTAACGGGGAGCTGTTTTTT.

The V and J genes are TRBV6-5 and TRBJ2-7; 8 nucleotides agree with TRBD2. The J segment lost 7 bases and the V segment lost 9 bases, leaving 14 bases of the junction unmatched. The CDR3 is 14 residues long. Germline-derived CDR1 and CDR2 are MNHEY and SVGAGI. The CDR3 spells CASDRKVTGGEQYF. CDR3 sequence (DNA): TGTGCCAGTGATCGAAAGGTTACGGGGGGGGAGCAGTACTTC.

The chain uses TRBV7-9 and TRBJ1-1; no firm D call. Trimming pared 5 bases from V and 2 bases from J, leaving 12 bases between. In germline, CDR1 is SEHNR, CDR2 FQNEAQ (reference sequence). The CDR3 has 14 amino acids. This chain's CDR3 is CASSAWGDNTEAFF. CDR3 nucleotide sequence: TGTGCCAGCAGCGCATGGGGAGATAACACTGAAGCTTTCTTT.

The V gene is TRBV9, the J gene TRBJ2-2; 8 nucleotides align to TRBD2. Trimming removed 0 bases from V and 3 bases from J; junction bases left unmatched: 4. The CDR3 runs 16 residues. The germline V gene has CDR1 SGDLS and CDR2 YYNGEE. CDR3 nucleotides: TGTGCCAGCAGCGTAGCGGGGGGGCCGTACACCGGGGAGCTGTTTTTT. Protein sequence: CASSVAGGPYTGELFF. Variable domain in full (rest from reference TRBV9 and TRBJ2-2): DSGVTQTPKHLITATGQRVTLRCSPRSGDLSVYWYQQSLDQGLQFLIQYYNGEERAKGNILERFSAQQFPDLHSELNLSSLELGDSALYFCASSVAGGPYTGELFFGEGSRLTVL.

This clone appeared once. In DNA form, the CDR3 reads TGTGCCAGCAGTCCCCCCCGCCTACAGCCCCAGCATTTT. This sequence encodes CASSPPRLQPQHF. The chain has TRBV12-3 or TRBV12-4 and TRBJ1-5; D unresolved. This CDR3 spans 13 amino acids. V was shortened by 5 bases and J by 7 bases, with 12 bases between the two germline ends.

The chain couples TRBV5-1 to TRBJ1-1; 7 bases are a match to TRBD1. There are 15 residues in the CDR3. Germline-derived CDR1 and CDR2 are SGHRS and YFSETQ. Germline trimming cut 2 bases from V and 2 bases from J; bases unmatched to any gene: 6. CDR3 residues: CASSFLTGFNTEAFF. CDR3 bases: TGCGCCAGCAGCTTTCTGACAGGGTTTAACACTGAAGCTTTCTTT.

The V gene is TRBV6-5, the J gene TRBJ2-1; 11 bases are a match to TRBD1. The CDR3 extends over 15 amino acids. Germline CDR1 MNHEY, CDR2 SVGAGI. With 7 bases clipped from V and 10 bases from J, the junction kept 12 bases outside the gene matches. The CDR3 loop is CASNKGQGAYPEQFF. Here the CDR3 DNA reads TGTGCCAGCAATAAAGGACAGGGGGCCTACCCCGAGCAGTTCTTC.